These 17 T cell receptor beta chains share one sample of origin, sequenced in a study of beta chain features in type 1 diabetes. The whole isolated RNA underwent reverse transcription, so sequencing captured expressed TCRB transcripts. Generated by immunoSEQ multiplex PCR, the TCRdb table keeps only in-frame clones and is missing some. The sample shows some 150,000 clones, about 50% of them seen only once. Sequences were obtained from Tregs from blood. These receptors were taken from a man aged 18 to 30 in good health.

In this sample, this clone turned up a few times. This chain connects TRBV11-2 to TRBJ2-2; TRBD2 matches 7 bases. Germline assignment: CDR1 SGHAT and CDR2 FQNNGV. The CDR3 runs 18 residues. V lost 0 bases, J lost 0 bases, and 7 bases stayed unmatched. This chain's CDR3 is CASSLDLQLAANTGELFF. The CDR3 DNA is TGTGCCAGCAGCTTAGATCTCCAGCTAGCGGCGAACACCGGGGAGCTGTTTTTT.

V and J are TRBV7-2 and TRBJ2-3, with 8 bases lining up with TRBD1. With V trimmed by 3 bases and J by 4 bases, 0 bases remained unmatched. The CDR3 is 13 residues long. The germline CDR1 and CDR2 sequences are SGHTA and FQGNSA. CDR3 amino acids: CASSLDRADTQYF. As DNA, the CDR3 is TGTGCCAGCAGCTTGGACAGGGCAGATACGCAGTATTTT.

The J gene is TRBJ1-1, the V gene TRBV5-1, with 7 bases matching TRBD1. With V trimmed by 4 bases and J by 0 bases, 3 bases remained unmatched. CDR3 length: 14 residues. Germline V gene lookup returns CDR1 SGHRS and CDR2 YFSETQ. CDR3 bases: TGCGCCAGCAGCACTGGGACAGTGAACACTGAAGCTTTCTTT. This encodes CASSTGTVNTEAFF.

CDR3 sequence (DNA): TGTGCCAGCAGCAGAAGAGCCGATGACACCGGGGAGCTGTTTTTT. This translates into CASSRRADDTGELFF. The chain joins TRBV9 to TRBJ2-2; D remains unclear. With 4 bases removed from V and 3 bases from J, the gap between germline ends came to 13 bases. This CDR3 region has 15 residues. CDR1 and CDR2 (germline): SGDLS, YYNGEE.

The chain employs TRBV5-1 and TRBJ2-7, with TRBD2 matching over 8 bases. Germline CDR1 and CDR2: SGHRS and YFSETQ. Trimming removed 5 bases from V and 1 base from J; junction bases left unmatched: 8. The CDR3 extends over 15 amino acids. Here the CDR3 DNA reads TGCGCCAGCAGAAGGACCAGCGGGAGTTCCTACGAGCAGTACTTC. Residues: CASRRTSGSSYEQYF.

The chain carries TRBV7-2 and TRBJ2-5; no definite D call. Germline CDR1 is SGHTA and CDR2 is FQGNSA. Trimming pared 5 bases from V and 3 bases from J, leaving 7 bases between. This CDR3 has 12 residues. The chain's CDR3 is CASSVQEETQYF. The CDR3, as DNA: TGTGCCAGCAGCGTACAAGAAGAGACCCAGTACTTC.

The CDR3 DNA follows: TGCGCCAGCAGCCCCGGACTAGCGGGAGGCTCCTACGAGCAGTACTTC. This codes for CASSPGLAGGSYEQYF. The gene calls are TRBV5-1 and TRBJ2-7; 14 bases map to TRBD2. CDR3 length equals 16 residues. V trimming: 4 bases; J trimming: 0 bases; junction bases outside the gene matches: 3. Germline assignment: CDR1 SGHRS and CDR2 YFSETQ.

This chain uses TRBV5-1 with TRBJ2-5; D possibly corresponds to TRBD2 (5 bases). The CDR3 consists of 16 residues. From germline, CDR1 is SGHRS and CDR2 YFSETQ. V dropped 4 bases and J dropped 1 base, with 17 bases sitting between them. For the CDR3, the DNA is TGCGCCAGCAGCGAAGGACGTAAACTAGTCCAAGAGACCCAGTACTTC. This encodes CASSEGRKLVQETQYF.

This clone has just a few counts. The rearrangement links TRBV18 to TRBJ2-7, with TRBD2 matching 11 bases. This CDR3 is 16 amino acids long. CDR1 is KGHSH, CDR2 LQKENI, per germline. V lost 4 bases to trimming and J lost 0 bases; unmatched junction nucleotides: 5. CDR3 protein: CASSRTGTSGSYEQYF. The CDR3, as DNA: TGTGCCAGCTCACGAACCGGGACTAGCGGCTCCTACGAGCAGTACTTC.

The chain recombines TRBV30 with TRBJ2-3; maybe TRBD2 (5 bases). Germline V CDR1 and CDR2: GTSNPN, SVGIG (reference sequence). The CDR3 runs 14 residues. V shed 4 bases and J shed 4 bases, with 15 bases lying between them. CDR3 sequence reads: CAWTGGSAADTQYF. CDR3 DNA sequence: TGTGCCTGGACCGGCGGTTCAGCGGCAGATACGCAGTATTTT.

V usage is TRBV10-3 and J usage is TRBJ2-7; 7 bases agree with TRBD2. The CDR3 sequence is 12 residues long. Germline CDR1 ENHRY, CDR2 SYGVKD. J lost 2 bases, V lost 10 bases, and 5 bases had no gene match. This chain's CDR3 is CATRGEPYEQYF. The DNA of the CDR3 is TGTGCCACCCGGGGGGAACCCTACGAGCAGTACTTC.

This clone showed up just once. The chain uses TRBV19 and TRBJ1-2; 11 bases line up with TRBD1. V lost 6 bases, J lost 4 bases, and 10 bases stayed unmatched. The CDR3 extends over 16 amino acids. Per the germline V gene, CDR1 is LNHDA and CDR2 is SQIVND (reference sequence). The CDR3 region has the DNA TGTGCCAGTAGCCCGGACAGGGGGCGAGCATCCTATGGCTACACCTTC. This codes for CASSPDRGRASYGYTF. Full variable domain (outside the CDR3, taken from reference TRBV19 and TRBJ1-2): DGGITQSPKYLFRKEGQNVTLSCEQNLNHDAMYWYRQDPGQGLRLIYYSQIVNDFQKGDIAEGYSVSREKKESFPLTVTSAQKNPTAFYLCASSPDRGRASYGYTFGSGTRLTVV.

A few counts support this clone. V and J are TRBV4-2 and TRBJ2-2, with a tentative D call TRBD2 (5 bases). Germline values: CDR1 LGHNA, CDR2 YNFKEQ. Between the trimmed V and J ends, which lost 2 bases and 1 base, there was a span of 11 bases. This CDR3 comprises 16 residues. The CDR3 region has the DNA TGTGCCAGCAGCCAACTGGTGGGGAGGAACACCGGGGAGCTGTTTTTT. It specifies CASSQLVGRNTGELFF.

The chain uses TRBV6-6 and TRBJ2-4, with 7 bases fitting TRBD2. V dropped 2 bases and J dropped 0; count of bases not matched to a gene: 4. The CDR3 is 16 amino acids. Germline CDR1 MNHNY, CDR2 SVGAGI (reference sequence). This CDR3 is CASSYQAGLAKNIQYF. Written as DNA, the CDR3 is TGTGCCAGCAGTTACCAAGCGGGACTAGCCAAAAACATTCAGTACTTC.

This chain connects TRBV7-2 to TRBJ2-3, with 7 positions matching TRBD2. Germline V gene lookup returns CDR1 SGHTA and CDR2 FQGNSA. The CDR3 consists of 14 residues. V lost 1 base to trimming and J lost 5 bases; unmatched junction nucleotides: 3. Here the CDR3 reads CASSLVSGGDTQYF. DNA of the CDR3: TGTGCCAGCAGCTTAGTCTCGGGGGGAGATACGCAGTATTTT.

This rearrangement joins TRBV4-3 to TRBJ1-2; TRBD1 might be the D (6 bases). The V gene lost 4 bases and the J gene lost 7 bases, with 19 bases spanning the gap. Per germline, CDR1 LGHNA and CDR2 YSLEER. The CDR3 is 15 amino acids. The CDR3 is CASSLGGGRDAGYTF. The CDR3 bases are TGCGCCAGCAGCCTGGGGGGCGGGAGGGATGCTGGCTACACCTTC.

The chain couples TRBV5-1 to TRBJ2-2, with a tentative D call TRBD1 (6 bases). Germline V gives CDR1 SGHRS, CDR2 YFSETQ. There are 17 residues in the CDR3. Trimming took 0 bases from V and 5 from J, leaving 17 bases between them. In DNA form, the CDR3 reads TGCGCCAGCAGCTTGGAGGTCAGGGGCGGTACGACCGGGGAGCTGTTTTTT. Its translation: CASSLEVRGGTTGELFF.